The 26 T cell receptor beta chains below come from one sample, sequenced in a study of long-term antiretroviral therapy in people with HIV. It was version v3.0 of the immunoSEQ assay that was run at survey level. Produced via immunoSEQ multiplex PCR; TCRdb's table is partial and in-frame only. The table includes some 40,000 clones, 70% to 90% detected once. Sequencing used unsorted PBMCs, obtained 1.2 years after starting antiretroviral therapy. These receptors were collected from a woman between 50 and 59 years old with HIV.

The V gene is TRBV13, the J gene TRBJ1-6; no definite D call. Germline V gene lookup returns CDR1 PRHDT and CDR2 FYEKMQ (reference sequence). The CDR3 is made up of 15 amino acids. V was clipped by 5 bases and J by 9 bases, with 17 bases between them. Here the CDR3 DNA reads TGTGCCAGCAGCCCCCGGGCGAAGGGAGGTTCACCCCTCCACTTT. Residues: CASSPRAKGGSPLHF.

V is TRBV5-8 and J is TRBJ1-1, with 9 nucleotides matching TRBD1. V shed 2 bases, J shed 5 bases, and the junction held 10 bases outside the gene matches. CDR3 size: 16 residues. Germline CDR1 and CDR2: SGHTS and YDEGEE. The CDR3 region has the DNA TGTGCCAGCAGCTTTGGTTCGACAGGGGGTAGGACTGAAGCTTTCTTT. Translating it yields CASSFGSTGGRTEAFF.

The CDR3 DNA is TGTGCCAGTAGCCGCACTAGCGGGGGGGTCAATGAGCAGTTCTTC. Its translation is CASSRTSGGVNEQFF. The rearrangement links TRBV19 to TRBJ2-1; TRBD2 matches 13 bases. The germline CDR1 and CDR2 sequences are LNHDA and SQIVND (reference sequence). This CDR3 has 15 residues. With V trimmed by 6 bases and J by 6 bases, 5 bases remained unmatched.

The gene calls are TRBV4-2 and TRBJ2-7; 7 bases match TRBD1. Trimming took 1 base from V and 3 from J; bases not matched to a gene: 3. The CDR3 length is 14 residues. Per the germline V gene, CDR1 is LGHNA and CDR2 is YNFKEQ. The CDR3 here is CASSQGGQRYEQYF. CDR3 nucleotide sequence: TGTGCCAGCAGCCAAGGGGGACAGCGCTACGAGCAGTACTTC.

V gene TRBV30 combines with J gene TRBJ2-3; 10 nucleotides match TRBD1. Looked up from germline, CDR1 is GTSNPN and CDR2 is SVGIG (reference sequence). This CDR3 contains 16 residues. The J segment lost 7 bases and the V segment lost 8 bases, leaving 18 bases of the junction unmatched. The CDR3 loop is CAGDRGRNKGSNTQYF. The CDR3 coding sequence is TGTGCCGGAGACAGGGGGCGCAACAAAGGGTCCAATACGCAGTATTTT.

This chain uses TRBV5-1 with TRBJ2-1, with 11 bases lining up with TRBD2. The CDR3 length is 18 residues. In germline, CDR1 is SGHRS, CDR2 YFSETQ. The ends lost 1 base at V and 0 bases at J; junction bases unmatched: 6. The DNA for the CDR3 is TGCGCCAGCAGCTTGACTAGCGGGGGACAGAGCTCCTACAATGAGCAGTTCTTC. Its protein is CASSLTSGGQSSYNEQFF.

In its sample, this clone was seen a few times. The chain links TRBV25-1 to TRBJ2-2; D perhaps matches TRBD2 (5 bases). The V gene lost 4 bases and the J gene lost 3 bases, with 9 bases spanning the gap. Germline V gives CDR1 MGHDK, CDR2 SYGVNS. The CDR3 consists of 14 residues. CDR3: CASSGNGDTGELFF. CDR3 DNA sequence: TGTGCCAGCAGTGGGAACGGGGACACCGGGGAGCTGTTTTTT.

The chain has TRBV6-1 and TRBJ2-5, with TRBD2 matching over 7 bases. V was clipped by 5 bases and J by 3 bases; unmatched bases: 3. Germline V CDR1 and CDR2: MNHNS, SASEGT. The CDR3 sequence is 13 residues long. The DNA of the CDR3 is TGTGCCAGCAGTTCGGGACTAAAAGAGACCCAGTACTTC. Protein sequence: CASSSGLKETQYF.

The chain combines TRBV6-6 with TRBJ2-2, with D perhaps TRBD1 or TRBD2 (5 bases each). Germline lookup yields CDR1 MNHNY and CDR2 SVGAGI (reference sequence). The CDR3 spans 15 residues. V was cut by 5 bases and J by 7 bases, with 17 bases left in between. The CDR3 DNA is TGTGCCAGCAGTAAAAAGCAGGGAAGCGGCGGGGAGCTGTTTTTT. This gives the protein CASSKKQGSGGELFF.

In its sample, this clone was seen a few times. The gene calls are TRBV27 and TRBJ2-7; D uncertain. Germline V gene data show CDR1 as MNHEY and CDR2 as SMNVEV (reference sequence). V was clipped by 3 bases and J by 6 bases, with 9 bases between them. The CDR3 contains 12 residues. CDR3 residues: CASSLTLGEQYF. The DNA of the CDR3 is TGTGCCAGCAGTTTGACCCTGGGCGAGCAGTACTTC.

The CDR3 is CASSIPTGSSYEQYF. The CDR3 DNA follows: TGTGCCAGTAGTATCCCGACAGGGAGTTCCTACGAGCAGTACTTC. The chain has TRBV19 and TRBJ2-7, with 7 bases matching TRBD1. The CDR3 contains 15 residues. Germline-derived CDR1 and CDR2 are LNHDA and SQIVND (reference sequence). V lost 3 bases and J lost 1; bases outside the gene matches: 6.

The CDR3 reads CASSLAGGTLNTQYF. The CDR3 bases are TGCGCCAGCAGCTTGGCCGGGGGAACTTTGAATACGCAGTATTTT. The chain has TRBV5-1 and TRBJ2-3, with a tentative D call TRBD2 (6 bases). The germline CDR1 and CDR2 sequences are SGHRS and YFSETQ. Trimming shortened V by 0 bases and J by 7 bases, and 15 bases separated the two germline ends. The CDR3 loop spans 15 amino acids.

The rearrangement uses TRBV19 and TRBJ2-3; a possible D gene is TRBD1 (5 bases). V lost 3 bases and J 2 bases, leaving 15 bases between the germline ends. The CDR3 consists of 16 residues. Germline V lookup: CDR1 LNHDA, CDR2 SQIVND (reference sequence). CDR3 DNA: TGTGCCAGTAGTATCCTAGGGGCAGACCACACAGATACGCAGTATTTT. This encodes CASSILGADHTDTQYF. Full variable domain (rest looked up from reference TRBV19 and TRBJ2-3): DGGITQSPKYLFRKEGQNVTLSCEQNLNHDAMYWYRQDPGQGLRLIYYSQIVNDFQKGDIAEGYSVSREKKESFPLTVTSAQKNPTAFYLCASSILGADHTDTQYFGPGTRLTVL.

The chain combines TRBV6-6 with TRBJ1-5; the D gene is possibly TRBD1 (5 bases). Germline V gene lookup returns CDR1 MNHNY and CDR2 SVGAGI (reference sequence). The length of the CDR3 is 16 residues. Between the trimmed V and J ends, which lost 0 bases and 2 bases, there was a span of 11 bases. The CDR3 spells CASSYSLDIRNQPQHF. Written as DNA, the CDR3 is TGTGCCAGCAGTTACTCGCTGGACATACGCAATCAGCCCCAGCATTTT.

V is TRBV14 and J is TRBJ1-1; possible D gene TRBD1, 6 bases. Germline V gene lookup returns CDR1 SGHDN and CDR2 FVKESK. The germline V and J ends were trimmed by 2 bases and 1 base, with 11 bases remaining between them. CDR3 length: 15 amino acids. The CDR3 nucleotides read TGTGCCAGCAGCCAAAACAGGGCCGCGAACACTGAAGCTTTCTTT. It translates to CASSQNRAANTEAFF.

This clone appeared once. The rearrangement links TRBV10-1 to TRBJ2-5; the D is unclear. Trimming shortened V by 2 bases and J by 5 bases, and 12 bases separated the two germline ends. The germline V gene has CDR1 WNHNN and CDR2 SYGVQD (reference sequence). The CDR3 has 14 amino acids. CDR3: CASSENRAAETQYF. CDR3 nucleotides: TGCGCCAGCAGTGAGAACAGAGCTGCGGAGACCCAGTACTTC.

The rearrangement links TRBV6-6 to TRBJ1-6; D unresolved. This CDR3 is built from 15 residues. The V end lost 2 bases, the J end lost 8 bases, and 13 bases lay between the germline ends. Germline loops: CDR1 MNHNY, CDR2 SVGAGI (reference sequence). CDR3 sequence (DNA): TGTGCCAGCAGTTACGCCTCCGGGTGGGATTCACCCCTCCACTTT. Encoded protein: CASSYASGWDSPLHF.

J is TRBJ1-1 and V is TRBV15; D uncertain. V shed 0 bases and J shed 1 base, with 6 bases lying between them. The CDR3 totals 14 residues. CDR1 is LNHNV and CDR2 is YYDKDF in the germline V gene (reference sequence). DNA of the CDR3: TGTGCCACCAGCAGAGATCTCAGGAACACTGAAGCTTTCTTT. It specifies CATSRDLRNTEAFF.

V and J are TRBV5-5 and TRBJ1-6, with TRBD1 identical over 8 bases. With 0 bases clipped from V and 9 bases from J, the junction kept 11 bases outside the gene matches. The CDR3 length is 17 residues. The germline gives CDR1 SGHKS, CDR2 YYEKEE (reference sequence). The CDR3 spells CASSLALVTGEGSPLHF. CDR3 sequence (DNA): TGTGCCAGCAGCTTGGCCTTAGTGACAGGGGAGGGTTCACCCCTCCACTTT.

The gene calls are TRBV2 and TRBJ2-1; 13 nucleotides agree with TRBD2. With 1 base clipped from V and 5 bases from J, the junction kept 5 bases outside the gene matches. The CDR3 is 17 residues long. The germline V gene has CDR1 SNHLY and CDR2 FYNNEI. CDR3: CASSEGWTSGGNNEQFF. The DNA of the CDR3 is TGTGCCAGCAGTGAAGGCTGGACTAGCGGGGGTAACAATGAGCAGTTCTTC.

The CDR3 here is CAISDSRRQGSYNEQFF. The CDR3 DNA sequence: TGTGCCATCAGTGACTCCCGACGACAGGGTTCTTACAATGAGCAGTTCTTC. The chain combines TRBV10-3 with TRBJ2-1, with TRBD1 identical over 7 bases. The CDR3 length is 17 residues. Germline CDR1 and CDR2: ENHRY and SYGVKD. With V trimmed by 3 bases and J by 4 bases, 12 bases remained unmatched.

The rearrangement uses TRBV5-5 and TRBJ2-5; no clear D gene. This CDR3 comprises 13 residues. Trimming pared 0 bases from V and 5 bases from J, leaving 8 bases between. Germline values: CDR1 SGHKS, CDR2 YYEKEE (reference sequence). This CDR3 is CASSLDLRETQYF. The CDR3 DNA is TGTGCCAGCAGCTTGGACCTCCGGGAGACCCAGTACTTC. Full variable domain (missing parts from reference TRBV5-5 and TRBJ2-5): DAGVTQSPTHLIKTRGQQVTLRCSPISGHKSVSWYQQVLGQGPQFIFQYYEKEERGRGNFPDRFSARQFPNYSSELNVNALLLGDSALYLCASSLDLRETQYFGPGTRLLVL.

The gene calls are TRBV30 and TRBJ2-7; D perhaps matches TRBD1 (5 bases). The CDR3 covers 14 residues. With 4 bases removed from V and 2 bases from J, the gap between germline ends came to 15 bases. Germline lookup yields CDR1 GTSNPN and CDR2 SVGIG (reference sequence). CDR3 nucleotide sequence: TGTGCCTGGAAGACGCAGGGAAATACCTACGAGCAGTACTTC. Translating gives CAWKTQGNTYEQYF. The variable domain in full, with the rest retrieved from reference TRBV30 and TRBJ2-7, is SQTIHQWPATLVQPVGSPLSLECTVEGTSNPNLYWYRQAAGRGLQLLFYSVGIGQISSEVPQNLSASRPQDRQFILSSKKLLLSDSGFYLCAWKTQGNTYEQYFGPGTRLTVT.

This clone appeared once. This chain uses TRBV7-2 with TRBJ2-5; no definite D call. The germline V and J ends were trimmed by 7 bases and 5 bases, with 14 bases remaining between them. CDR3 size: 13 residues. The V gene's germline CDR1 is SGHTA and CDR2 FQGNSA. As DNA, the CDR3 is TGTGCCAGCACCGGAGCCCGAAGGGAGACCCAGTACTTC. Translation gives CASTGARRETQYF.

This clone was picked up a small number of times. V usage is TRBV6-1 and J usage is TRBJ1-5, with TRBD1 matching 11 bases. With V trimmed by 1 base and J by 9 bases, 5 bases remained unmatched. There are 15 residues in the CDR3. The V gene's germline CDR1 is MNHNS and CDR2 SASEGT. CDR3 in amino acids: CASSEVDRGRRPQHF. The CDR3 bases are TGTGCCAGCAGTGAAGTGGACAGGGGGCGCCGGCCCCAGCATTTT.

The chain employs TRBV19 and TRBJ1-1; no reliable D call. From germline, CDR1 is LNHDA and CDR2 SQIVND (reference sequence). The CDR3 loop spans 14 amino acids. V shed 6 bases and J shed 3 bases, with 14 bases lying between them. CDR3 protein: CASRPDPGYTEAFF. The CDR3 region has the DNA TGTGCCAGTAGGCCGGACCCGGGGTACACTGAAGCTTTCTTT.